This is a list of T cell receptor beta chains from one sample in a study of T-cell reconstitution after alpha-beta-depleted transplantation in children. MiXCR, run by TCRdb on the PCR reads, gives a single entry per CDR3 protein. The repertoire holds hundreds of thousands of distinct CDR3 sequences, with roughly 15% as singletons. Specimen: PBMCs, mostly from graft donor cells, collected 360 days after TCRalphabeta/CD19-depleted stem cell transplant. These receptors originate from a male patient aged 2-10 years who had a stem cell transplant for acute lymphoblastic leukemia, so the T cells may come from the graft donor. Each CDR3 is given with its conserved first and last residue. The D gene is left open where the match is weak. The size of a clone is reported for some rows only, either as once, few or many, or as a class for expanded clones.

d_call	v_call	j_call	clone_size	cdr3_nt	cdr3_aa
NA	TRBV15	TRBJ2-3	few	TGTGCCACCAGCAGAGTTGGCAGGGTCACAGATACGCAGTATTTT	CATSRVGRVTDTQYF
NA	TRBV29-1	TRBJ2-2	many	TGCAGCGTGCGATCGGGACTTCCTCACGGGGAGCTGTTTTTT	CSVRSGLPHGELFF
NA	TRBV20-1	TRBJ2-7	NA	TGCAGTGCTAACGAAGGGGTCCCAACCTACGAGCAGTACTTC	CSANEGVPTYEQYF
TRBD2	TRBV2	TRBJ2-2	few	TGTGCCAGCAGGGACCTAGCGGGAGGGGCCGGGGAGCTGTTTTTT	CASRDLAGGAGELFF
TRBD1	TRBV10-2	TRBJ2-6	NA	TGCGCCAGCAATCATCCCCCCGGGACAGGGGTGTCTGGGGCCAACGTCCTGACTTTC	CASNHPPGTGVSGANVLTF
NA	TRBV7-2	TRBJ2-3	few	TGTGCCAGCAGCCGGGTAGTCGAAAGCACAGATACGCAGTATTTT	CASSRVVESTDTQYF
TRBD1	TRBV3-1	TRBJ2-7	few	TGTGCCAGCAGCCAAGCCAGGGACAGGGTCCCCTACGAGCAGTACTTC	CASSQARDRVPYEQYF
NA	TRBV18	TRBJ2-5	NA	TGTGCCAGCTCACCCGGGGCGCACAGTTTCCAAGAGACCCAGTACTTC	CASSPGAHSFQETQYF
TRBD1	TRBV12-3/TRBV12-4	TRBJ1-6	few	TGTGCCAGCAGATCTACAGGGGAGGAGAATTCACCCCTCCACTTT	CASRSTGEENSPLHF
NA	TRBV20-1	TRBJ2-3	NA	TGCAGTGTTCCCACAGATACGCAGTATTTT	CSVPTDTQYF
NA	TRBV5-6	TRBJ2-5	many	TGTGCCAGCAGCTTAGGGATGAGGGAGACCCAGTACTTC	CASSLGMRETQYF
NA	TRBV24-1	TRBJ1-2	NA	TGTGCCACCAGTGATTTGGGGACGGACTTCTATGGCTACACCTTC	CATSDLGTDFYGYTF
NA	TRBV29-1	TRBJ2-1	few	TGCAGCGCCAAGGACTACAATGAGCAGTTCTTC	CSAKDYNEQFF
NA	TRBV29-1	TRBJ2-3	NA	TGCAGCGTTGAAGACCCAGATACGCAGTATTTT	CSVEDPDTQYF
NA	TRBV7-3	TRBJ1-4	NA	TGTGCCAGCAGCTTAAGACCGAAAAGGGGGTACAGGGTAAATGAAAAACTGTTTTTT	CASSLRPKRGYRVNEKLFF
TRBD1	TRBV4-3	TRBJ2-7	NA	TGCGCCAGCAGCCAAGATCGGCAGGGGGAGTACGAGCAGTACTTC	CASSQDRQGEYEQYF
NA	TRBV9	TRBJ2-3	many	TGTGCCAGCATCCCTCCGGAAATACAGGGGAGGCAAAGAGATACGCAGTATTTT	CASIPPEIQGRQRDTQYF
TRBD1	TRBV12-3/TRBV12-4	TRBJ1-2	NA	TGTGCCAGCACCACAGGGGGGAACTATGGCTACACCTTC	CASTTGGNYGYTF
TRBD2	TRBV28	TRBJ2-3	NA	TGTGCCAGCAGTTCCCTTGACCGTGCACGGGAGGACACAGATACGCAGTATTTT	CASSSLDRAREDTDTQYF
NA	TRBV6-2/TRBV6-3	TRBJ2-7	NA	TGTGCCAGCAGTTACTCGATCAGGGCCGAGCAGTACTTC	CASSYSIRAEQYF